Below, one TCR beta chain is given with its context. What it binds is not known. The primer mix had 60 Vbeta and 13 Jbeta primers. The protocol was immunoSEQ multiplex PCR, while the TCRdb copy is restricted to in-frame clones and leaves out a portion. Of around 120,000 clones in the sample, roughly 80% were seen once. This sample stems from a study of cytomegalovirus exposure and HLA in healthy donors. Study-level findings and limits: One variant, a missense change in DCLRE1C, was linked in a later analysis to TCR beta V- and J-gene trimming. The investigators catalogued 164 TCR beta chains as cytomegalovirus-associated. Compared with the roughly 670-donor mean, an Asian-associated ancestry cluster reportedly had fewer N-insertions, according to a later analysis.

CDR3 length equals 14 residues. The germline V gene has CDR1 SGHRS and CDR2 YFSETQ. V was cut by 0 bases and J by 8 bases, with 11 bases left in between. The source of this sequence is a man aged 25 to 40 in good health and CMV-seronegative. Sample: PBMCs. This sequence joins TRBV5-1 and TRBJ1-4; D gene ambiguous. CDR3 nucleotide sequence: TGCGCCAGCAGCTTGGGGCCGCAGGTCGAAAAACTGTTTTTT. Its protein product is CASSLGPQVEKLFF.